These T cell receptor beta chains were read from a single sample in a study of blood T cell repertoires in COVID-19. The method was immunoSEQ multiplex PCR; TCRdb's version includes in-frame clones alone and lacks a portion of them. The data contain about 140,000 clones, roughly four fifths of them singletons. Sequencing was carried out using peripheral blood. These TCRs come from a woman older than 75 with active or convalescent COVID-19. Each CDR3 is given with its conserved first and last residue. Fields, in order: clone size, D gene, V gene, J gene, CDR3 protein, CDR3 DNA. D genes are given only for firm matches. Clone size appears in some rows only: once, few, many, or a class for an expanded clone.

abundance: NA; d_gene: NA; v_gene: TRBV30; j_gene: TRBJ2-7; CDR3aa: CAWSVQPGGRAFSYEQYF; CDR3nt: TGTGCCTGGAGTGTCCAACCGGGGGGCAGGGCGTTCTCCTACGAGCAGTACTTC
abundance: once; d_gene: NA; v_gene: TRBV5-6; j_gene: TRBJ1-4; CDR3aa: CASSPRGAMNEKLFF; CDR3nt: TGTGCCAGCAGTCCCCGGGGGGCTATGAATGAAAAACTGTTTTTT
abundance: NA; d_gene: TRBD2; v_gene: TRBV5-1; j_gene: TRBJ2-3; CDR3aa: CASSLWGGLATDTQYF; CDR3nt: TGCGCCAGCAGCTTGTGGGGGGGACTAGCCACAGATACGCAGTATTTT
abundance: NA; d_gene: TRBD2; v_gene: TRBV9; j_gene: TRBJ2-1; CDR3aa: CASSVAAGGSYNEQFF; CDR3nt: TGTGCCAGCAGCGTGGCAGCGGGGGGCTCCTACAATGAGCAGTTCTTC
abundance: few; d_gene: TRBD1; v_gene: TRBV6-5; j_gene: TRBJ1-4; CDR3aa: CASSGTENEKLFF; CDR3nt: TGTGCCAGCAGCGGGACAGAGAATGAAAAACTGTTTTTT
abundance: NA; d_gene: TRBD2; v_gene: TRBV7-8; j_gene: TRBJ2-7; CDR3aa: CASSSLSGGSGGAYEQYF; CDR3nt: TGTGCCAGCAGCTCCTTAAGCGGAGGTAGCGGGGGGGCCTACGAGCAGTACTTC
abundance: NA; d_gene: NA; v_gene: TRBV29-1; j_gene: TRBJ1-1; CDR3aa: CSTRGGPETEAFF; CDR3nt: TGCAGCACCCGGGGGGGGCCGGAAACAGAAGCTTTCTTT
abundance: NA; d_gene: TRBD1; v_gene: TRBV7-8; j_gene: TRBJ1-6; CDR3aa: CASSLGIGQGNSPLHF; CDR3nt: TGTGCCAGCAGCTTAGGTATCGGACAGGGTAATTCACCCCTCCACTTT
abundance: NA; d_gene: NA; v_gene: TRBV6-6; j_gene: TRBJ2-5; CDR3aa: CASSFPLETETQYF; CDR3nt: TGTGCCAGCAGTTTCCCACTAGAGACAGAGACCCAGTACTTC
abundance: NA; d_gene: TRBD2; v_gene: TRBV9; j_gene: TRBJ2-5; CDR3aa: CASSVGIKVAGGQETQYF; CDR3nt: TGTGCCAGCAGCGTAGGTATCAAGGTAGCGGGGGGTCAAGAGACCCAGTACTTC
abundance: few; d_gene: NA; v_gene: TRBV7-2; j_gene: TRBJ1-5; CDR3aa: CASSLAFGGNQPQHF; CDR3nt: TGTGCCAGCAGCTTAGCGTTCGGGGGCAATCAGCCCCAGCATTTT
abundance: once; d_gene: NA; v_gene: TRBV12-3/TRBV12-4; j_gene: TRBJ2-7; CDR3aa: CASSFGGEQYF; CDR3nt: TGTGCCAGCAGTTTTGGCGGCGAGCAGTACTTC
abundance: NA; d_gene: NA; v_gene: TRBV5-1; j_gene: TRBJ1-1; CDR3aa: CASSLIIAGTEAFF; CDR3nt: TGCGCCAGCAGCTTGATCATTGCGGGCACTGAAGCTTTCTTT
abundance: NA; d_gene: TRBD1; v_gene: TRBV30; j_gene: TRBJ1-6; CDR3aa: CAWSVRRGQSPLHF; CDR3nt: TGTGCCTGGAGTGTACGCAGGGGGCAATCACCCCTCCACTTT
abundance: NA; d_gene: TRBD2; v_gene: TRBV19; j_gene: TRBJ2-3; CDR3aa: CASKVRAGGGWTDTQYF; CDR3nt: TGTGCCAGTAAGGTCAGAGCGGGGGGAGGGTGGACAGATACGCAGTATTTT
abundance: NA; d_gene: NA; v_gene: TRBV6-5; j_gene: TRBJ1-5; CDR3aa: CASLPRGSNQPQHF; CDR3nt: TGTGCCAGCCTACCTCGGGGTAGCAATCAGCCCCAGCATTTT
abundance: few; d_gene: NA; v_gene: TRBV29-1; j_gene: TRBJ1-2; CDR3aa: CSVVEGRGNYGYTF; CDR3nt: TGCAGCGTTGTTGAGGGGAGGGGAAACTATGGCTACACCTTC
abundance: NA; d_gene: TRBD1; v_gene: TRBV5-1; j_gene: TRBJ1-4; CDR3aa: CASRIGEETGYLTNEKLFF; CDR3nt: TGCGCCAGCAGAATCGGGGAAGAGACAGGGTATCTTACTAATGAAAAACTGTTTTTT
abundance: NA; d_gene: TRBD1; v_gene: TRBV7-8; j_gene: TRBJ2-5; CDR3aa: CASSIRTGQGSETQYF; CDR3nt: TGTGCCAGCAGCATTCGGACGGGACAGGGATCGGAGACCCAGTACTTC
abundance: NA; d_gene: NA; v_gene: TRBV1; j_gene: TRBJ1-2; CDR3aa: CTSSQGGRTLYGYTF; CDR3nt: TGCACCAGCAGCCAAGGCGGCAGGACTTTATATGGCTACACCTTC
abundance: NA; d_gene: NA; v_gene: TRBV5-4; j_gene: TRBJ2-2; CDR3aa: CASSSTGKVSGELFF; CDR3nt: TGTGCCAGCAGCTCAACAGGGAAAGTGTCCGGGGAGCTGTTTTTT
abundance: NA; d_gene: TRBD1; v_gene: TRBV7-2; j_gene: TRBJ1-4; CDR3aa: CASSFSGTAVGEKLFF; CDR3nt: TGTGCCAGCAGTTTCTCCGGGACAGCGGTGGGTGAAAAACTGTTTTTT
abundance: NA; d_gene: NA; v_gene: TRBV7-2; j_gene: TRBJ1-2; CDR3aa: CASSPRTNNYTF; CDR3nt: TGTGCCAGCAGCCCAAGGACAAACAACTACACCTTC
abundance: NA; d_gene: TRBD1; v_gene: TRBV3-1/TRBV3-2; j_gene: TRBJ2-1; CDR3aa: CASSQAGGVKFEQFF; CDR3nt: TGTGCCAGCAGCCAAGCAGGGGGCGTTAAGTTTGAGCAGTTCTTC
abundance: NA; d_gene: NA; v_gene: TRBV28; j_gene: TRBJ2-2; CDR3aa: CASSLTPRGELFF; CDR3nt: TGTGCCAGCAGTTTAACCCCGCGTGGGGAGCTGTTTTTT
abundance: NA; d_gene: NA; v_gene: TRBV28; j_gene: TRBJ1-4; CDR3aa: CASSPPNVGGNEKLFF; CDR3nt: TGTGCCAGCAGTCCGCCAAACGTAGGAGGGAATGAAAAACTGTTTTTT
abundance: once; d_gene: TRBD2; v_gene: TRBV7-9; j_gene: TRBJ2-3; CDR3aa: CASSLGGGATDTQYF; CDR3nt: TGTGCCAGCAGCTTGGGCGGGGGGGCTACAGATACGCAGTATTTT
abundance: NA; d_gene: TRBD1; v_gene: TRBV19; j_gene: TRBJ1-4; CDR3aa: CASSNRDSPIEKLFF; CDR3nt: TGTGCCAGTAGCAACCGGGACAGTCCCATTGAAAAACTGTTTTTT
abundance: NA; d_gene: TRBD1; v_gene: TRBV7-2; j_gene: TRBJ2-7; CDR3aa: CASSLRDRGSEQYF; CDR3nt: TGTGCCAGCAGCTTAAGGGACAGGGGTTCCGAGCAGTACTTC
abundance: NA; d_gene: NA; v_gene: TRBV5-1; j_gene: TRBJ2-2; CDR3aa: CASSLGDITGELFF; CDR3nt: TGCGCCAGCAGCTTGGGGGACATTACCGGGGAGCTGTTTTTT
abundance: NA; d_gene: NA; v_gene: TRBV28; j_gene: TRBJ2-2; CDR3aa: CASSADRRTDRGGELFF; CDR3nt: TGTGCCAGCAGTGCAGACAGGCGTACCGACCGAGGCGGGGAGCTGTTTTTT
abundance: NA; d_gene: NA; v_gene: TRBV28; j_gene: TRBJ2-7; CDR3aa: CASSLSLDIRSYEQYF; CDR3nt: TGTGCCAGCAGTTTGTCTCTGGACATCCGCAGCTACGAGCAGTACTTC